This is a list of T cell receptor beta chains from one sample in a study of blood T cell repertoires in COVID-19. The assay was immunoSEQ multiplex PCR, and TCRdb's table has in-frame clones only and misses some. Of 75,000 to 90,000 clones in the sample, around 86% were seen once. The sequenced sample consisted of peripheral blood. These receptors came from a man aged 45 to 65 with active or convalescent COVID-19. Each CDR3 is given with its conserved first and last residue. The order of the fields is V gene, clone size, CDR3 length, D gene, J gene, CDR3 protein, CDR3 DNA. D genes are given only for firm matches. A clone size is listed for some rows: how often the clone was seen (once, few, many), or a class if it is expanded.

V: TRBV28
size: once
length: 11
D: .
J: TRBJ2-7
CDR3: CASNNNYEQYF
DNA: TGTGCCAGCAACAATAACTACGAGCAGTACTTC

V: TRBV7-6
size: few
length: 16
D: .
J: TRBJ1-5
CDR3: CASSLGAGAGNQPQHF
DNA: TGTGCCAGCAGTTTAGGGGCAGGGGCAGGGAATCAGCCCCAGCATTTT

V: TRBV14
size: once
length: 14
D: .
J: TRBJ2-4
CDR3: CASSQGGTKNIQYF
DNA: TGTGCCAGCAGCCAAGGAGGGACCAAAAACATTCAGTACTTC

V: TRBV29-1
size: .
length: 14
D: .
J: TRBJ2-1
CDR3: CSASPTGTNNEQFF
DNA: TGCAGCGCCTCTCCAACCGGGACAAACAATGAGCAGTTCTTC

V: TRBV5-8
size: .
length: 15
D: TRBD1
J: TRBJ2-3
CDR3: CASSLGTGGGGTQYF
DNA: TGTGCCAGCAGCTTGGGGACAGGGGGAGGTGGTACGCAGTATTTT

V: TRBV4-3
size: .
length: 16
D: TRBD2
J: TRBJ2-2
CDR3: CASSQPDRGETGELFF
DNA: TGCGCCAGCAGCCAACCCGATCGGGGGGAAACCGGGGAGCTGTTTTTT

V: TRBV10-3
size: .
length: 15
D: TRBD1
J: TRBJ2-1
CDR3: CAIEPGTGANNEQFF
DNA: TGTGCCATAGAGCCAGGGACAGGGGCAAACAATGAGCAGTTCTTC

V: TRBV4-3
size: .
length: 13
D: .
J: TRBJ2-7
CDR3: CASSQGGGAGQYF
DNA: TGCGCCAGCAGCCAGGGAGGGGGAGCGGGGCAGTACTTC

V: TRBV19
size: once
length: 16
D: TRBD1
J: TRBJ1-1
CDR3: CASSTPGDRGNTEAFF
DNA: TGTGCCAGTAGCACCCCCGGGGACAGGGGAAACACTGAAGCTTTCTTT

V: TRBV10-3
size: .
length: 12
D: .
J: TRBJ2-3
CDR3: CAISERGDTQYF
DNA: TGTGCCATCAGTGAGCGGGGAGATACGCAGTATTTT

V: TRBV4-1
size: few
length: 14
D: TRBD1
J: TRBJ1-4
CDR3: CASSHWQGEEKLFF
DNA: TGCGCCAGCAGCCACTGGCAGGGGGAGGAAAAACTGTTTTTT

V: TRBV21-1
size: .
length: 17
D: .
J: TRBJ2-2
CDR3: CAGNRVMTLALAGELFF
DNA: TGTGCCGGCAACAGGGTTATGACACTTGCTTTAGCCGGGGAGCTGTTTTTT

V: TRBV3-1/TRBV3-2
size: .
length: 12
D: .
J: TRBJ2-7
CDR3: CASSRQLYEQYF
DNA: TGTGCCAGCAGCCGACAGCTCTACGAGCAGTACTTC

V: TRBV2
size: .
length: 12
D: TRBD1
J: TRBJ2-3
CDR3: CASSATGDTQYF
DNA: TGTGCCAGCAGTGCGACAGGGGATACGCAGTATTTT

V: TRBV4-2
size: .
length: 18
D: TRBD1
J: TRBJ2-3
CDR3: CASSQVIHQGVGTDTQYF
DNA: TGTGCCAGCAGCCAAGTTATCCACCAGGGGGTCGGCACAGATACGCAGTATTTT